This T cell receptor beta chain was sequenced during a study of early T cells in non-severe SARS-CoV-2 infection. Study information: Chains were not paired, and sequencing was done on bulk RNA from unsorted whole blood. Study outcomes and limitations: The study's VDJdb matching favored anti-spike CD8 responses and missed private and CD4 specificities.

This CDR3 region has 14 residues. CDR1 SGHVS and CDR2 FQNEAQ come from the germline V gene. Trimming shortened V by 1 base and J by 0 bases, and 6 bases separated the two germline ends. Unique molecular identifiers tagged individual cDNA molecules. TCRdb re-derived calls from the 5' RACE reads in MiXCR, one entry per CDR3 protein. This table holds about 64,000 distinct CDR3 sequences, 7.5% to 9% found once. The table lists this clonotype with a few counts. As yet, its antigen is unknown. The sequence was collected from an adult who was a healthcare worker with PCR-confirmed SARS-CoV-2 infection or an uninfected control (not recorded which). The V and J genes are TRBV7-8 and TRBJ1-1; D not resolved. The sequenced sample was whole blood, obtained at baseline. The CDR3 coding sequence is TGTGCCAGCAGCTTAGGTACCTTGAACACTGAAGCTTTCTTT. As protein: CASSLGTLNTEAFF.